This TCR beta chain was found in a study of shared clonotypes between healthy human individuals. At the level of the study: CD4 naive cells filled three plates per donor, CD4 memory three, CD8 naive two and CD8 memory one. Points from the study as a whole: The diversity represented, both genetic and in exposure history, was limited by few donors.

The CDR3 covers 12 residues. The germline gives CDR1 MNHEY, CDR2 SMNVEV (reference sequence). Trimming cost V 6 bases and J 6 bases, with 8 bases left between them. Worth noting for this clone: The antigen is not known.

A CD45RA-negative memory subset and a CD45RA+ naive subset were separated from the CD4+ cells. The assay was immunoSEQ multiplex PCR, and TCRdb's table has in-frame clones only and misses some. The sample has around 940,000 clones; 70% to 85% are singletons. Material: memory CD4+ T cells sorted from blood. Subset denoted: CD45RA-negative fraction. This chain connects TRBV27 to TRBJ2-2; D ambiguous. This TCR was recovered from a man younger than 35 in good health. For the CDR3, the DNA is TGTGCCAGCAGCCGTGTGGCCGGGGAGCTGTTTTTT. Protein: CASSRVAGELFF.